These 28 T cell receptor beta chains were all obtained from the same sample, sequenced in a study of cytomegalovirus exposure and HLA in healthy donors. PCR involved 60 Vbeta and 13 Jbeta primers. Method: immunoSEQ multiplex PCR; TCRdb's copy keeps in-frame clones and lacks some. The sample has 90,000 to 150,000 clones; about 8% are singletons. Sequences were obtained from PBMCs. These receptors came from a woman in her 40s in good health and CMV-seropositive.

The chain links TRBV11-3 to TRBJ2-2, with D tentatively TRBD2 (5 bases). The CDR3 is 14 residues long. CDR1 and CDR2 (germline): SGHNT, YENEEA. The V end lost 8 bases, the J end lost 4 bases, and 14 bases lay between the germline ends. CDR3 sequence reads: CASGGLTGTGELFF. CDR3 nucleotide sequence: TGTGCCAGCGGCGGGCTAACGGGCACCGGGGAGCTGTTTTTT.

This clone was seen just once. As DNA, the CDR3 is TGTGCCAGCAGCTTGGCGGGGGGGTGGTTTAATGAGCAGTTCTTC. This sequence encodes CASSLAGGWFNEQFF. The chain employs TRBV7-2 and TRBJ2-1; 9 nucleotides align to TRBD2. Germline V gives CDR1 SGHTA, CDR2 FQGNSA. The V segment lost 3 bases and the J segment 7 bases; nucleotides outside the gene matches: 7. There are 15 residues in the CDR3.

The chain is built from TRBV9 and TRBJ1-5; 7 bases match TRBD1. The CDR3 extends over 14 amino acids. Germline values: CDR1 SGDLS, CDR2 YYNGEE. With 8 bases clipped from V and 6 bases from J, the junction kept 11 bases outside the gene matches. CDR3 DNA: TGTGCCAGGCCAAGGGGGCGCAACGGTCAGCCCCAGCATTTT. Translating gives CARPRGRNGQPQHF.

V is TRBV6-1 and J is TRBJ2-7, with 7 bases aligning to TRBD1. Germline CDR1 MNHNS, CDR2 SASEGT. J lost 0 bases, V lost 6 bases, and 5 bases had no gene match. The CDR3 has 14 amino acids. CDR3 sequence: CASRAWDSSYEQYF. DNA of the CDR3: TGTGCCAGCAGGGCCTGGGACAGCTCCTACGAGCAGTACTTC.

In DNA form, the CDR3 reads TGCAGCGTTGAAGACCTTAGCCAGGGGGTGAGTGGCTACACCTTC. It translates to CSVEDLSQGVSGYTF. V usage is TRBV29-1 and J usage is TRBJ1-2, with TRBD1 matching 7 bases. Germline V lookup: CDR1 SQVTM, CDR2 ANQGSEA. Unmatched junction bases numbered 11, after V lost 0 bases and J lost 7 bases. CDR3 length equals 15 residues.

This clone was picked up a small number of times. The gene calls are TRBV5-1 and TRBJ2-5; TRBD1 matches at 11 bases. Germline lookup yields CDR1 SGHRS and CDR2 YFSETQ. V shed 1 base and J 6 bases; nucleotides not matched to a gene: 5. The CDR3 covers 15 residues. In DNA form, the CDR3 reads TGCGCCAGCAGCTTGCTCGGACAGGGGGCTAAGACCCAGTACTTC. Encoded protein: CASSLLGQGAKTQYF.

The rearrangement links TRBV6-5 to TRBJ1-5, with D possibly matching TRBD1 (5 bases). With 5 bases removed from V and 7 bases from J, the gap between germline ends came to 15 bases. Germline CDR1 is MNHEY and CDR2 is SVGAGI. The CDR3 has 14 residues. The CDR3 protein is CASSESGGGQPQHF. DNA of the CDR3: TGTGCCAGCAGTGAAAGCGGGGGAGGACAGCCCCAGCATTTT.

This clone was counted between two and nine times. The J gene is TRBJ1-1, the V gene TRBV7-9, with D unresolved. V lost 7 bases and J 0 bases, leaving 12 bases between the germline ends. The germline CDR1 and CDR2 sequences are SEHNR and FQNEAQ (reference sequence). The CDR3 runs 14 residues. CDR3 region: CASNQAALNTEAFF. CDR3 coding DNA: TGTGCCAGCAACCAGGCCGCCTTGAACACTGAAGCTTTCTTT. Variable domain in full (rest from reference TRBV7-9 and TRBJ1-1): DTGVSQNPRHKITKRGQNVTFRCDPISEHNRLYWYRQTLGQGPEFLTYFQNEAQLEKSRLLSDRFSAERPKGSFSTLEIQRTEQGDSAMYLCASNQAALNTEAFFGQGTRLTVV.

In DNA form, the CDR3 reads TGTGCCAGCACCCCCACGAGGATCCTACTCAATGAGCAGTTCTTC. It translates to CASTPTRILLNEQFF. V and J are TRBV6-1 and TRBJ2-1; no definite D call. Germline lookup yields CDR1 MNHNS and CDR2 SASEGT. V was clipped by 7 bases and J by 6 bases, with 19 bases between them. The CDR3 length is 15 residues.

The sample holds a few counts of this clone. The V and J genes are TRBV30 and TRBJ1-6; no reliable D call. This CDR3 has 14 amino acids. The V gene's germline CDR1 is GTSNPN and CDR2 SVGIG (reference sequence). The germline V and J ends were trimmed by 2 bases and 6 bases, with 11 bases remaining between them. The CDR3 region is CAWSNGETNSPLHF. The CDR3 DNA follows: TGTGCCTGGAGTAACGGGGAGACTAATTCACCCCTCCACTTT.

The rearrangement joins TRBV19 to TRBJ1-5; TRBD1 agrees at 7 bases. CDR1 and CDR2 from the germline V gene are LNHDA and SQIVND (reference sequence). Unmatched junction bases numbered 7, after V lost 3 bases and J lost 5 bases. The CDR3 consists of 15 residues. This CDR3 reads CASSIQGGSYQPQHF. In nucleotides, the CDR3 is TGTGCCAGTAGTATTCAGGGGGGTTCTTATCAGCCCCAGCATTTT.

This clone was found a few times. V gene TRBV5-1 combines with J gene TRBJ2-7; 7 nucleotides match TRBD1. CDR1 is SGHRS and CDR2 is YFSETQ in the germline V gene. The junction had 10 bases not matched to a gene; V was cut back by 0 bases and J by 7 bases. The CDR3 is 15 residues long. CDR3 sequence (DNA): TGCGCCAGCAGCTTGGGTGGGACAGCCAAGGGTGAGCAGTACTTC. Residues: CASSLGGTAKGEQYF.

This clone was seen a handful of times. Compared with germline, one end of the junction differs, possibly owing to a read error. The chain's CDR3 is CASSSGGYGQYF. CDR3 nucleotides: TGCGCCAGCAGCTCAGGGGGATACGGGCAGTACTTC. The chain carries TRBV5-1 and TRBJ2-7; 7 bases line up with TRBD1. CDR1 and CDR2 (germline): SGHRS, YFSETQ. This CDR3 spans 12 amino acids.

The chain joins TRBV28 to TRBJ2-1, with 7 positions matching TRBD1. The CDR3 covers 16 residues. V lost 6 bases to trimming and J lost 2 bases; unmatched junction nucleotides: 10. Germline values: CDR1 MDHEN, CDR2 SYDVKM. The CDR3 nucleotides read TGTGCCAGCAGCTCCCCCCGACAGGGAGCCTACAATGAGCAGTTCTTC. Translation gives CASSSPRQGAYNEQFF.

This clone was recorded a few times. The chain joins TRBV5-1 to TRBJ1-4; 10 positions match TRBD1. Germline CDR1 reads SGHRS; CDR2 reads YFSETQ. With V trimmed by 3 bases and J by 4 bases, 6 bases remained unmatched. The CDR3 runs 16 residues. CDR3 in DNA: TGCGCCAGCAGCTCGACAGGGGGCAGGGGTAATGAAAAACTGTTTTTT. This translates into CASSSTGGRGNEKLFF.

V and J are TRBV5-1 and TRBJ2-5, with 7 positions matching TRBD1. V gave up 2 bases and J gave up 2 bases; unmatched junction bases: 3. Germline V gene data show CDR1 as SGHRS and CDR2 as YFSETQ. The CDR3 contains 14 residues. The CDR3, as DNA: TGCGCCAGCAGCTTACAGGGGCTGCAAGAGACCCAGTACTTC. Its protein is CASSLQGLQETQYF.

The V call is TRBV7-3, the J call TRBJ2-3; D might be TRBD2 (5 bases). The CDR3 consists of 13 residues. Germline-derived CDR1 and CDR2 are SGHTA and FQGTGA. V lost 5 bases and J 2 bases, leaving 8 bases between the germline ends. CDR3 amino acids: CASSPSTTDTQYF. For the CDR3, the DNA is TGTGCCAGCAGCCCTAGCACCACAGATACGCAGTATTTT.

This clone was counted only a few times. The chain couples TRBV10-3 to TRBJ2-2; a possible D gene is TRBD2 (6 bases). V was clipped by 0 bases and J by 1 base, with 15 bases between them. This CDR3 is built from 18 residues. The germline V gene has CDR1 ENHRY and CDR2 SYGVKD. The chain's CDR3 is CAISESTKAGRNTGELFF. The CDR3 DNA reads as TGTGCCATCAGTGAGTCGACGAAGGCGGGGAGGAACACCGGGGAGCTGTTTTTT.

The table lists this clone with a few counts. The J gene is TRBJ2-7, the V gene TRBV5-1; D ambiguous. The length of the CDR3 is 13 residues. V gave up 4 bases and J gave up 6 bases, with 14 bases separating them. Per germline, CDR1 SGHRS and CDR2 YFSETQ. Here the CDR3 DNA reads TGCGCCAGCAGCCCCCAGAGCCTAGGCGAGCAGTACTTC. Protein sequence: CASSPQSLGEQYF. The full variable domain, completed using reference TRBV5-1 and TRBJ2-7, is KAGVTQTPRYLIKTRGQQVTLSCSPISGHRSVSWYQQTPGQGLQFLFEYFSETQRNKGNFPGRFSGRQFSNSRSEMNVSTLELGDSALYLCASSPQSLGEQYFGPGTRLTVT.

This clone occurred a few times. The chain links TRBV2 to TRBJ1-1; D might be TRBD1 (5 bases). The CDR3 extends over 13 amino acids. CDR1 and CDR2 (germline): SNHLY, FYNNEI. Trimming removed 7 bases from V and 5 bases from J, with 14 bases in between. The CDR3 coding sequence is TGTGCCAGCATTGGGGGGGGTAGAACTGAAGCTTTCTTT. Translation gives CASIGGGRTEAFF.

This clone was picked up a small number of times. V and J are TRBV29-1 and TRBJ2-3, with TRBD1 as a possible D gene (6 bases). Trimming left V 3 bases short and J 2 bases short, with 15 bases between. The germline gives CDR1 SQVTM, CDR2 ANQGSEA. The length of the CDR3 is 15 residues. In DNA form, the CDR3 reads TGCAGCGTTGACGGCTGGGACACTTACACAGATACGCAGTATTTT. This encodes CSVDGWDTYTDTQYF.

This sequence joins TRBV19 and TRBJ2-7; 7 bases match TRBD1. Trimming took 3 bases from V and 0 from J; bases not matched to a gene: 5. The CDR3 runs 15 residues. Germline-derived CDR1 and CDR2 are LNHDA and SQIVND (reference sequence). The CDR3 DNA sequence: TGTGCCAGTAGTATCGATTGGGACAGCTCCTACGAGCAGTACTTC. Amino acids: CASSIDWDSSYEQYF.

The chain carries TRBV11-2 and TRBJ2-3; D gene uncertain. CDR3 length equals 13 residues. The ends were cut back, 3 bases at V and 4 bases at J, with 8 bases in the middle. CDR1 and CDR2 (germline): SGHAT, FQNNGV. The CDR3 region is CASSFQLPDTQYF. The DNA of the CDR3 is TGTGCCAGCAGCTTTCAGTTACCAGATACGCAGTATTTT.

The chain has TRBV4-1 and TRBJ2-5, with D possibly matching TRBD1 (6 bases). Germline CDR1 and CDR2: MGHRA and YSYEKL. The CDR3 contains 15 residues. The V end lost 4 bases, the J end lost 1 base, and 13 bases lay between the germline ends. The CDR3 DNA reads TGCGCCAGCAGCCTCCTGGACAGCCGCCAAGAGACCCAGTACTTC. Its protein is CASSLLDSRQETQYF.

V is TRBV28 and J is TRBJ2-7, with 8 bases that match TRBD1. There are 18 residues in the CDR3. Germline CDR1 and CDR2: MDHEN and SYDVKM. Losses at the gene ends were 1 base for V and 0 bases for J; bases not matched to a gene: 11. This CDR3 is CASSLSDREKLSSYEQYF. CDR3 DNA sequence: TGTGCCAGCAGTTTATCGGACAGGGAAAAACTTAGCTCCTACGAGCAGTACTTC.

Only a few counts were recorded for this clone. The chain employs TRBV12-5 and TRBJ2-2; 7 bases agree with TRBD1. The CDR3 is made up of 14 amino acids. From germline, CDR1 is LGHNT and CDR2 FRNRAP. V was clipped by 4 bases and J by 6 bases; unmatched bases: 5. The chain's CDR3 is CASGSDRASGELFF. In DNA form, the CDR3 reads TGTGCTAGTGGTTCAGACAGGGCCTCCGGGGAGCTGTTTTTT.

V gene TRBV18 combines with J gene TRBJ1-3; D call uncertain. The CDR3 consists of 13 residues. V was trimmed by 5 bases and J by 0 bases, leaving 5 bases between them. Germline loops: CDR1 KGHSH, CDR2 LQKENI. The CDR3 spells CASSSSSGNTIYF. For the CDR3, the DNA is TGTGCCAGCTCATCGAGCTCTGGAAACACCATATATTTT.

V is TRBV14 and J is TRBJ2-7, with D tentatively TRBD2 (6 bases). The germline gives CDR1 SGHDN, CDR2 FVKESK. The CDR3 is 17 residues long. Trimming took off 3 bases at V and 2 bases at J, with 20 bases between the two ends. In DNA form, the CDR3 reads TGTGCCAGCAGCCAGACCCGGGACTGGGTGGGGACCTACGAGCAGTACTTC. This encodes CASSQTRDWVGTYEQYF. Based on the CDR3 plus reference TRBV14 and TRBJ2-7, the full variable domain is EAGVTQFPSHSVIEKGQTVTLRCDPISGHDNLYWYRRVMGKEIKFLLHFVKESKQDESGMPNNRFLAERTGGTYSTLKVQPAELEDSGVYFCASSQTRDWVGTYEQYFGPGTRLTVT.